The 27 T cell receptor beta chains reported below all come from one sample, sequenced in a study of cytomegalovirus exposure and HLA in healthy donors. The PCR employed 60 Vbeta primers together with 13 Jbeta primers. Using immunoSEQ multiplex PCR, the repertoire was profiled, and TCRdb retains in-frame clones only, with some absent. The sample records some 150,000 clones, about 74% being singletons. The sequencing input was PBMCs. Every receptor here comes from a man aged 18 to 29 in good health and CMV-seropositive.

The V gene is TRBV6-5, the J gene TRBJ2-5, with D possibly matching TRBD2 (5 bases). V gave up 7 bases and J gave up 7 bases, with 10 bases separating them. Per the germline V gene, CDR1 is MNHEY and CDR2 is SVGAGI. This CDR3 contains 11 residues. CDR3 DNA sequence: TGTGCCAGCACTACACGGGGGACCCAGTACTTC. This gives the protein CASTTRGTQYF.

The chain has TRBV5-6 and TRBJ1-4, with 9 positions matching TRBD1. V shed 5 bases, J shed 7 bases, and the junction held 9 bases outside the gene matches. Germline V gives CDR1 SGHDT, CDR2 YYEEEE. The CDR3 has 15 residues. The CDR3 DNA is TGTGCCAGCAGTCTCACAGGGGGCGGTGGTGAAAAACTGTTTTTT. Amino acid sequence: CASSLTGGGGEKLFF.

The V and J genes are TRBV5-1 and TRBJ1-1; D is possibly TRBD1 (6 bases). Trimming removed 2 bases from V and 1 base from J, with 12 bases in between. Germline CDR1 is SGHRS and CDR2 is YFSETQ. This CDR3 spans 15 amino acids. The DNA of the CDR3 is TGCGCCAGCAGCTTCGCCGGGACACAGAACACTGAAGCTTTCTTT. Its translation is CASSFAGTQNTEAFF. The variable domain in full, completed from reference TRBV5-1 and TRBJ1-1, reads KAGVTQTPRYLIKTRGQQVTLSCSPISGHRSVSWYQQTPGQGLQFLFEYFSETQRNKGNFPGRFSGRQFSNSRSEMNVSTLELGDSALYLCASSFAGTQNTEAFFGQGTRLTVV.

J is TRBJ1-1 and V is TRBV27, with D possibly TRBD1 on 5 matching bases. Germline loops: CDR1 MNHEY, CDR2 SMNVEV (reference sequence). The CDR3 covers 14 residues. Trimming cost V 6 bases and J 3 bases, with 14 bases left between them. The CDR3 reads CASRRTPRDTEAFF. For the CDR3, the DNA is TGTGCCAGCAGGAGGACACCGAGAGACACTGAAGCTTTCTTT.

J is TRBJ1-2 and V is TRBV7-2; D is ambiguous. V lost 1 base to trimming and J lost 1 base, with 7 bases between them. CDR1 SGHTA and CDR2 FQGNSA come from the germline V gene. CDR3 size: 14 residues. The CDR3 protein is CASSLGPNNYGYTF. In nucleotides, the CDR3 is TGTGCCAGCAGCTTAGGGCCGAATAACTATGGCTACACCTTC.

The chain has TRBV7-8 and TRBJ2-7; 7 bases agree with TRBD2. This CDR3 region has 16 residues. V was clipped by 7 bases and J by 2 bases; unmatched bases: 14. Per the germline V gene, CDR1 is SGHVS and CDR2 is FQNEAQ. The CDR3 DNA sequence: TGTGCCAGCACCTTGATGCGGCTAGCGGACGCCTACGAGCAGTACTTC. Translated, it gives CASTLMRLADAYEQYF. Filled out from reference TRBV7-8 and TRBJ2-7, the complete variable domain reads GAGVSQSPRYKVAKRGQDVALRCDPISGHVSLFWYQQALGQGPEFLTYFQNEAQLDKSGLPSDRFFAERPEGSVSTLKIQRTQQEDSAVYLCASTLMRLADAYEQYFGPGTRLTVT.

The J gene is TRBJ1-2, the V gene TRBV28; D is ambiguous. This CDR3 contains 15 residues. V lost 4 bases and J 0 bases, leaving 12 bases between the germline ends. The germline V gene encodes CDR1 MDHEN and CDR2 SYDVKM. CDR3 region: CASSSRVSTNYGYTF. As DNA, the CDR3 is TGTGCCAGCAGTTCCCGGGTCTCCACTAACTATGGCTACACCTTC.

J is TRBJ2-3 and V is TRBV5-1; the D gene is possibly TRBD1 (6 bases). The germline gives CDR1 SGHRS, CDR2 YFSETQ. The CDR3 length is 16 residues. V lost 3 bases to trimming and J lost 2 bases, with 16 bases between them. The CDR3 nucleotides read TGCGCCAGCAGCTCCGACAGGAATCGCCCCACAGATACGCAGTATTTT. It specifies CASSSDRNRPTDTQYF.

The J gene is TRBJ1-3, the V gene TRBV30; D is uncertain. The CDR3 length is 13 residues. The ends were cut back, 1 base at V and 0 bases at J, with 4 bases in the middle. Germline V lookup: CDR1 GTSNPN, CDR2 SVGIG (reference sequence). CDR3 DNA: TGTGCCTGGAGTGGTCGCTCTGGAAACACCATATATTTT. It yields the protein CAWSGRSGNTIYF.

The J gene is TRBJ2-5, the V gene TRBV28, with 10 positions matching TRBD1. The CDR3 is made up of 16 amino acids. Germline-derived CDR1 and CDR2 are MDHEN and SYDVKM. After removal of 7 bases from V and 3 bases from J, the junction contained 11 bases not matched to a gene. The CDR3 protein is CASTPQPGTGEETQYF. The CDR3 region has the DNA TGTGCCAGCACCCCTCAACCCGGGACAGGGGAAGAGACCCAGTACTTC.

CDR3 loop: CASSQESLANSPLHF. CDR3 bases: TGTGCCAGCAGCCAAGAATCCCTGGCCAATTCACCCCTCCACTTT. This rearrangement joins TRBV14 to TRBJ1-6; D gene unclear. Germline CDR1 and CDR2: SGHDN and FVKESK. Trimming took off 0 bases at V and 7 bases at J, with 10 bases between the two ends. The CDR3 contains 15 residues.

As DNA, the CDR3 is TGTGCCAGCAGCTTAGAGGCAGAGGCACCCCTCCACTTT. Translating it yields CASSLEAEAPLHF. The rearrangement joins TRBV7-9 to TRBJ1-6; D gene unclear. The V gene lost 1 base and the J gene lost 11 bases, with 9 bases spanning the gap. Germline V gives CDR1 SEHNR, CDR2 FQNEAQ (reference sequence). This CDR3 is 13 amino acids long.

This sequence joins TRBV6-5 and TRBJ2-7, with 10 nucleotides matching TRBD2. With V trimmed by 1 base and J by 4 bases, 4 bases remained unmatched. Germline V gene data show CDR1 as MNHEY and CDR2 as SVGAGI. The CDR3 has 15 amino acids. The CDR3 nucleotides are TGTGCCAGCAGTTACTGGTCTAGCGGGAGATACGAGCAGTACTTC. Protein product: CASSYWSSGRYEQYF.

This clone was counted between two and nine times. In DNA form, the CDR3 reads TGCGCCAGCAGCCCCGCTAGGGCGGGAGGCTACAATGAGCAGTTCTTC. It yields the protein CASSPARAGGYNEQFF. The chain links TRBV4-3 to TRBJ2-1; 8 bases align to TRBD2. The CDR3 covers 16 residues. The junction had 8 bases not matched to a gene; V was cut back by 4 bases and J by 3 bases. Germline V CDR1 and CDR2: LGHNA, YSLEER.

V and J are TRBV10-1 and TRBJ1-6; no clear D gene. V gave up 0 bases and J gave up 8 bases, with 5 bases separating them. CDR3 length: 13 amino acids. Germline values: CDR1 WNHNN, CDR2 SYGVQD (reference sequence). The DNA for the CDR3 is TGCGCCAGCAGTGAGTCCCCCGATTCACCCCTCCACTTT. This sequence encodes CASSESPDSPLHF.

As DNA, the CDR3 is TGCGCCAGTGTACTCGGAGGGATGAACACTGAAGCTTTCTTT. Translating gives CASVLGGMNTEAFF. The chain employs TRBV5-1 and TRBJ1-1, with unresolved D. V was pared by 8 bases and J by 0 bases, with 14 bases between. The CDR3 has 14 amino acids. Germline V gene sequence: CDR1 SGHRS, CDR2 YFSETQ. Based on the CDR3 plus reference TRBV5-1 and TRBJ1-1, the full variable domain is KAGVTQTPRYLIKTRGQQVTLSCSPISGHRSVSWYQQTPGQGLQFLFEYFSETQRNKGNFPGRFSGRQFSNSRSEMNVSTLELGDSALYLCASVLGGMNTEAFFGQGTRLTVV.

Concerning this clone itself: Other DNA variants within this sample encode the same CDR3. V is TRBV18 and J is TRBJ1-5, with a weak D call TRBD1 (6 bases). V shed 2 bases and J shed 0 bases, with 8 bases lying between them. CDR3 length equals 15 residues. Germline CDR1 KGHSH, CDR2 LQKENI. CDR3 protein: CASSPTGISNQPQHF. DNA for the CDR3: TGTGCCAGCTCACCAACAGGGATTAGCAATCAGCCCCAGCATTTT. Variable domain in full (rest from reference TRBV18 and TRBJ1-5): NAGVMQNPRHLVRRRGQEARLRCSPMKGHSHVYWYRQLPEEGLKFMVYLQKENIIDESGMPKERFSAEFPKEGPSILRIQQVVRGDSAAYFCASSPTGISNQPQHFGDGTRLSIL.

The chain joins TRBV4-1 to TRBJ2-1; 9 nucleotides align to TRBD1. J gave up 5 bases and V 5 bases, and 7 bases lay outside the gene matches. The CDR3 spans 15 residues. Germline CDR1 and CDR2: MGHRA and YSYEKL. The CDR3 sequence: CASSGGQGTHNEQFF. The CDR3 nucleotides read TGCGCCAGCAGCGGCGGACAGGGGACCCACAATGAGCAGTTCTTC.

The chain links TRBV29-1 to TRBJ1-3, with 8 bases aligning to TRBD1. CDR3 length: 14 residues. CDR1 is SQVTM, CDR2 ANQGSEA, per germline. V lost 6 bases, J lost 0 bases, and 4 bases stayed unmatched. CDR3: CSVARGLSGNTIYF. CDR3 bases: TGCAGCGTCGCCAGGGGGCTCTCTGGAAACACCATATATTTT.

The J gene is TRBJ1-5, the V gene TRBV5-1; tentatively, D is TRBD1 (6 bases). V was shortened by 4 bases and J by 0 bases, with 17 bases between the two germline ends. The CDR3 contains 17 residues. Germline V gives CDR1 SGHRS, CDR2 YFSETQ. The CDR3 is CASSPVGGQNSNQPQHF. For the CDR3, the DNA is TGCGCCAGCAGCCCGGTCGGTGGACAGAATAGCAATCAGCCCCAGCATTTT.

The genes are TRBV7-6 and TRBJ2-2, with 8 bases matching TRBD2. J was trimmed by 0 bases and V by 4 bases; bases with no gene match: 4. This CDR3 is 16 amino acids long. Germline CDR1 is SGHVS and CDR2 is FNYEAQ. Here the CDR3 reads CASSSIAGPNTGELFF. CDR3 bases: TGTGCCAGCAGCTCAATAGCGGGACCGAACACCGGGGAGCTGTTTTTT.

The genes are TRBV27 and TRBJ1-6; weak D call: TRBD1 (5 bases). Germline assignment: CDR1 MNHEY and CDR2 SMNVEV (reference sequence). Deletions cut 6 bases from V and 6 bases from J, with 12 bases between. The length of the CDR3 is 14 residues. The CDR3 DNA reads TGTGCCAGCAGGCTGACAGTTTTTAATTCACCCCTCCACTTT. This codes for CASRLTVFNSPLHF.

The rearrangement uses TRBV2 and TRBJ2-7; 11 bases are a match to TRBD1. This CDR3 comprises 14 residues. The germline CDR1 and CDR2 sequences are SNHLY and FYNNEI. V shed 7 bases, J shed 2 bases, and the junction held 4 bases outside the gene matches. CDR3: CASKPGQGAYEQYF. The CDR3 region has the DNA TGTGCCAGCAAGCCGGGACAGGGGGCCTACGAGCAGTACTTC.

The sample holds one count of this clone. This chain connects TRBV28 to TRBJ1-5, with no clear D. V was cut by 5 bases and J by 6 bases, with 23 bases left in between. CDR1 MDHEN and CDR2 SYDVKM come from the germline V gene. This CDR3 comprises 17 residues. Here the CDR3 DNA reads TGTGCCAGCAGTCTCCCGACGGGTCCGGCATTCAGTCAGCCCCAGCATTTT. This translates into CASSLPTGPAFSQPQHF.

This clone was detected only a few times. V gene TRBV5-1 combines with J gene TRBJ1-4; a weak D match, TRBD1 (6 bases). The CDR3 has 15 amino acids. The V end was cut by 4 bases, the J end by 4 bases, with 14 bases between. Germline CDR1 SGHRS, CDR2 YFSETQ. The CDR3 sequence: CASSRNRDYNEKLFF. The CDR3 DNA reads as TGCGCCAGCAGCAGAAACAGGGACTATAATGAAAAACTGTTTTTT.

The rearrangement links TRBV7-6 to TRBJ2-1; D may be TRBD1 (6 bases). The CDR3 spans 17 residues. The V and J ends lost 4 bases and 0 bases respectively, with 16 bases between them. CDR1 and CDR2 (germline): SGHVS, FNYEAQ. The CDR3 DNA sequence: TGTGCCAGCAGCTCTACCACGGGACACCGCTCCTACAATGAGCAGTTCTTC. Its protein product is CASSSTTGHRSYNEQFF.

V usage is TRBV4-3 and J usage is TRBJ2-3; the D gene is possibly TRBD2 (5 bases). CDR1 is LGHNA and CDR2 is YSLEER in the germline V gene. This CDR3 is built from 13 residues. V was cut by 5 bases and J by 7 bases, with 13 bases left in between. CDR3 DNA: TGCGCCAGCAGCTCCGGACTTTATTATACGCAGTATTTT. Amino acid sequence: CASSSGLYYTQYF.